Included here is one TCR beta chain sequence, with context. Per germline, CDR1 KGHSH and CDR2 LQKENI. The V end was cut by 3 bases, the J end by 5 bases, with 19 bases between. CDR3 length: 16 residues. Per the authors' pipeline: Estimation of nucleated cell counts relied on the amplification of reference gene primers. Sequenced by immunoSEQ multiplex PCR; TCRdb stores in-frame clones only, minus some. D and trimming were read from the DNA, whereas the V and J calls and clone size are those reported in that table. The table shows approximately 160,000 clones, with about 92% occurring only once. The data derive from a study of blood T cell repertoires in COVID-19. Study information: Sample material is recorded as cDNA or gDNA derived from T cells, B-cell-depleted T cells, or PBMCs.

The clonotype was recovered from a man in his sixties with active or convalescent COVID-19. The specimen was peripheral blood. The rearrangement links TRBV18 to TRBJ1-1; D might be TRBD1 (5 bases). The CDR3 spells CASSPTLARGGTEAFF. CDR3 DNA: TGTGCCAGCTCACCGACTCTGGCAAGGGGAGGTACTGAAGCTTTCTTT.